The 9 T cell receptor beta chains listed next were all sequenced from one sample in a study of control samples from healthy donors and cancer patients. Sequenced by immunoSEQ multiplex PCR; TCRdb stores in-frame clones only, minus some. The data contain about 160,000 clones, approximately 93% of them seen just once; the ten biggest clones take up more than 8%. The sequenced material came from blood. All receptors derive from a woman aged 40 to 49 in good health.

The CDR3 bases are TGTGCCAGCAGCCCCGATCGTTATAATTCACCCCTCCACTTT. Translated, it gives CASSPDRYNSPLHF. This chain joins TRBV7-2 and TRBJ1-6, with unresolved D. The CDR3 totals 14 residues. Germline V gene sequence: CDR1 SGHTA, CDR2 FQGNSA. The germline V and J ends were trimmed by 5 bases and 4 bases, with 9 bases remaining between them.

V is TRBV7-3 and J is TRBJ1-1; TRBD1 aligns across 7 bases. The CDR3 extends over 13 amino acids. CDR1 SGHTA and CDR2 FQGTGA come from the germline V gene. Unmatched junction bases numbered 3, after V lost 3 bases and J lost 5 bases. The CDR3 loop reads CASSLNRGTEAFF. CDR3 bases: TGTGCCAGCAGCTTGAACAGGGGAACTGAAGCTTTCTTT.

This clone was observed a single time. The chain recombines TRBV7-3 with TRBJ2-5; unclear D gene. Trimming left V 4 bases short and J 4 bases short, with 16 bases between. The CDR3 spans 15 residues. Germline CDR1 is SGHTA and CDR2 is FQGTGA. CDR3 protein: CASSYLLGPGETQYF. DNA for the CDR3: TGTGCCAGCAGCTACCTTCTAGGGCCAGGAGAGACCCAGTACTTC.

The chain combines TRBV10-3 with TRBJ1-6, with 7 nucleotides matching TRBD1. Germline assignment: CDR1 ENHRY and CDR2 SYGVKD. Losses at the gene ends were 5 bases for V and 0 bases for J; bases not matched to a gene: 7. This CDR3 spans 17 amino acids. The CDR3 spells CAISHTGDRSYNSPLHF. CDR3 sequence (DNA): TGTGCCATCAGTCATACAGGGGACCGCTCCTATAATTCACCCCTCCACTTT.

The gene calls are TRBV29-1 and TRBJ1-2, with TRBD1 identical over 8 bases. Trimming cost V 5 bases and J 0 bases; bases outside gene matches: 11. The CDR3 is 16 residues long. In germline, CDR1 is SQVTM, CDR2 ANQGSEA. The CDR3 DNA is TGCAGCGTTCTCCAGGGGGCGGGAGCTCCTAACTATGGCTACACCTTC. Amino acids: CSVLQGAGAPNYGYTF.

The chain employs TRBV5-1 and TRBJ2-7; D call uncertain. CDR1 is SGHRS, CDR2 YFSETQ, per germline. The V gene lost 0 bases and the J gene lost 0 bases, with 13 bases spanning the gap. The CDR3 length is 16 residues. The CDR3 reads CASSLEEIRSSYEQYF. The CDR3 nucleotides are TGCGCCAGCAGCTTGGAAGAGATCCGGAGCTCCTACGAGCAGTACTTC.

V and J are TRBV7-2 and TRBJ2-7; 7 nucleotides match TRBD2. The CDR3 runs to 16 residues. Germline V gene data show CDR1 as SGHTA and CDR2 as FQGNSA. The V segment lost 5 bases and the J segment 1 base; nucleotides outside the gene matches: 11. CDR3 loop: CASSEWTSVGSYEQYF. The CDR3 DNA reads as TGTGCCAGCAGCGAATGGACTAGTGTGGGATCCTACGAGCAGTACTTC.

The chain recombines TRBV12-5 with TRBJ1-3, with D hard to call. Germline V gene sequence: CDR1 LGHNT, CDR2 FRNRAP. V shed 5 bases and J shed 4 bases, with 12 bases lying between them. The CDR3 sequence is 14 residues long. Here the CDR3 DNA reads TGTGCTAGTGGTCCGTCCCTCTCAGGAAACACCATATATTTT. Amino acids: CASGPSLSGNTIYF.

The rearrangement links TRBV4-3 to TRBJ1-1, with 9 nucleotides matching TRBD1. V dropped 0 bases and J dropped 4; count of bases not matched to a gene: 3. Germline V gene lookup returns CDR1 LGHNA and CDR2 YSLEER. The CDR3 has 15 amino acids. The CDR3 loop reads CASSQDRQGGTEAFF. CDR3 nucleotide sequence: TGCGCCAGCAGCCAAGATCGACAGGGGGGCACTGAAGCTTTCTTT.